This TCR beta chain stems from a study of blood T cell repertoires in COVID-19. Study overall: Acute and convalescent COVID-19 specimens originated in the United States, Italy and Spain. Nucleic acid was either cDNA or gDNA, and it came from T cells, B-cell-depleted T cells, or PBMCs.

Study processing details: Estimated nucleated cell counts came from reference gene primer amplification. Repertoires were generated with immunoSEQ multiplex PCR, while TCRdb's copy carries only in-frame clones and drops some. V, J and clone size are those of that table, while D and trimming were read from the DNA. Of 95,000 to 100,000 clones in the sample, 82% were seen once. With V trimmed by 5 bases and J by 6 bases, 8 bases remained unmatched. CDR3 length: 15 amino acids. Germline V lookup: CDR1 LGHDT, CDR2 YNNKEL (reference sequence). The origin of this receptor is a man between 65 and 85 years old with acute or convalescent COVID-19. The chain joins TRBV3-1 (or the pseudogene TRBV3-2) to TRBJ2-2, with 8 bases identical to TRBD1. Sequencing was done on a sample of peripheral blood. The CDR3 sequence is CASSARQGWSGELFF. CDR3 DNA sequence: TGTGCCAGCAGCGCCCGACAGGGGTGGTCCGGGGAGCTGTTTTTT.